This T cell receptor beta chain was retrieved from a study of T cells after posttransplantation cyclophosphamide. Notes on the study in general: Blood and skin or GI T cell repertoires showed limited TRB overlap. TRB clonality was highly associated with recipient CMV seropositivity and reactivation. Later blood repertoires were often dominated by clones from the donor CD8+ memory compartment.

The related graft donor's blood sample was taken on the day of bone marrow donation. Sequencing used immunoSEQ multiplex PCR; TCRdb keeps in-frame clones, though not all of them. The sample shows 18,000 or so clones, roughly 83% of them seen only once. A remark on this clone: No antigen is known for it.

Sequencing was carried out using memory CD4+ T cells sorted from blood. The sequence derives from a man aged 25-45 years in good health and a related stem cell transplant donor.

The CDR3 nucleotides are TGTGCCAGCAGCTCGGGTCCTTCCTACAATGAGCAGTTCTTC. This encodes CASSSGPSYNEQFF. The J gene is TRBJ2-1, the V gene TRBV7-3; D ambiguous. Germline CDR1 reads SGHTA; CDR2 reads FQGTGA. This CDR3 has 14 amino acids. V gave up 4 bases and J gave up 1 base, with 8 bases separating them.